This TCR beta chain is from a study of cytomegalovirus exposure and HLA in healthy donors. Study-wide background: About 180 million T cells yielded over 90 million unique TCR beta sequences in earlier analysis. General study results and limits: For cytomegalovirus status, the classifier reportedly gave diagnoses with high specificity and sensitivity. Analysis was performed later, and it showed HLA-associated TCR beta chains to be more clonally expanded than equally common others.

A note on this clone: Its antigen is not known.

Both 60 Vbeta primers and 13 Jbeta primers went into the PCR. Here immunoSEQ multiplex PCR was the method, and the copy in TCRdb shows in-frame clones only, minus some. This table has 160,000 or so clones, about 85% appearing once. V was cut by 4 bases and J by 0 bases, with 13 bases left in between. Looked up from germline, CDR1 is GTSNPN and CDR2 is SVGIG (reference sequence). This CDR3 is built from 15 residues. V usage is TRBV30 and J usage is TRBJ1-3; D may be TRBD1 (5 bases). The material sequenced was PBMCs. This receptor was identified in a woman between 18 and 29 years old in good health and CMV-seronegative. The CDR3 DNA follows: TGTGCCTGGAACCTGGGACTGGGCTCTGGAAACACCATATATTTT. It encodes CAWNLGLGSGNTIYF.